Shown below are 24 T cell receptor beta chains from a single sample sequenced in a study of response to subunit inactivated influenza vaccine. TCRdb re-called the RT-PCR reads with MiXCR, one entry per CDR3 protein. The table lists about 570,000 distinct CDR3 sequences, around 11% of them singletons. The same sample was also studied in work on T cells expressing NK-cell markers. That source notes: In generating TCR beta cDNA, 5'RACE template switching with UMIs was used.

This sample comprised PBMCs from blood, obtained on the day of vaccination. These receptors all come from a man aged 50-60 years who received an inactivated influenza vaccine.

This clonotype has more than one count but fewer than ten. The chain carries TRBV28 and TRBJ2-3; 9 nucleotides match TRBD1. V gave up 2 bases and J gave up 1 base; unmatched junction bases: 7. The CDR3 is 17 residues long. Germline CDR1 and CDR2: MDHEN and SYDVKM. The CDR3: CASSLTKYRGRTDTQYF. DNA for the CDR3: TGTGCCAGCAGTTTAACCAAATACAGGGGGCGCACAGATACGCAGTATTTT.

Only a few counts were recorded for this clonotype. This sequence joins TRBV12-3 or TRBV12-4 and TRBJ2-1, with 8 bases matching TRBD2. The CDR3 totals 14 residues. V gave up 8 bases and J gave up 5 bases; unmatched junction bases: 8. The CDR3: CASERGRFHNEQFF. The CDR3, as DNA: TGTGCCAGCGAGCGGGGGAGGTTTCACAATGAGCAGTTCTTC.

This clonotype appeared many times. This rearrangement joins TRBV27 to TRBJ1-1; possible D gene TRBD1, 5 bases. V gave up 5 bases and J gave up 0 bases, with 13 bases separating them. Germline-derived CDR1 and CDR2 are MNHEY and SMNVEV (reference sequence). This CDR3 contains 15 residues. DNA for the CDR3: TGTGCCAGCAGTCCCGGGACCGTGGTGAACACTGAAGCTTTCTTT. It encodes CASSPGTVVNTEAFF.

The rearrangement links TRBV27 to TRBJ1-2; tentative D call: TRBD1 (6 bases). Trimming took off 2 bases at V and 8 bases at J, with 18 bases between the two ends. CDR1 MNHEY and CDR2 SMNVEV come from the germline V gene (reference sequence). The CDR3 has 15 residues. The CDR3 loop reads CASSLNDRPTGGYTF. CDR3 in DNA: TGTGCCAGCAGTTTAAATGACAGGCCTACAGGCGGCTACACCTTC.

This clonotype was detected only a few times. The chain joins TRBV15 to TRBJ2-4; D remains unclear. The CDR3 is 15 amino acids. CDR1 and CDR2 (germline): LNHNV, YYDKDF (reference sequence). Trimming took off 1 base at V and 0 bases at J, with 7 bases between the two ends. This CDR3 reads CATSRVELAKNIQYF. In DNA form, the CDR3 reads TGTGCCACCAGCAGAGTTGAGCTAGCCAAAAACATTCAGTACTTC.

This clonotype was found a few times. The chain has TRBV3-1 and TRBJ2-5, with TRBD2 identical over 9 bases. With V trimmed by 1 base and J by 4 bases, 16 bases remained unmatched. The length of the CDR3 is 19 residues. Germline CDR1 LGHDT, CDR2 YNNKEL (reference sequence). CDR3 loop: CASSQVLVKRGARGETQYF. As DNA, the CDR3 is TGTGCCAGCAGCCAAGTCTTGGTAAAGCGGGGGGCCAGGGGAGAGACCCAGTACTTC.

This clonotype was seen a handful of times. V is TRBV10-2 and J is TRBJ1-2; perhaps TRBD1 as D (6 bases). Between the trimmed V and J ends, which lost 8 bases and 8 bases, there was a span of 24 bases. The CDR3 is 15 residues long. CDR1 WSHSY and CDR2 SAAADI come from the germline V gene. CDR3 sequence (DNA): TGCGCCAGCTTCGAGGGGGAAACGCCCCTTTTGGGCTACACCTTC. Protein: CASFEGETPLLGYTF.

This clonotype was recorded a few times. The chain has TRBV5-1 and TRBJ1-4; D call uncertain. The V end lost 4 bases, the J end lost 6 bases, and 10 bases lay between the germline ends. Germline V lookup: CDR1 SGHRS, CDR2 YFSETQ. This CDR3 spans 13 amino acids. CDR3 amino acids: CASSEPGHEKLFF. CDR3 in DNA: TGCGCCAGCAGCGAGCCCGGGCATGAAAAACTGTTTTTT. The full variable domain, with the rest looked up from reference TRBV5-1 and TRBJ1-4, is KAGVTQTPRYLIKTRGQQVTLSCSPISGHRSVSWYQQTPGQGLQFLFEYFSETQRNKGNFPGRFSGRQFSNSRSEMNVSTLELGDSALYLCASSEPGHEKLFFGSGTQLSVL.

This clonotype came up a few times. J is TRBJ2-3 and V is TRBV30, with D possibly matching TRBD2 (6 bases). There are 14 residues in the CDR3. Germline-derived CDR1 and CDR2 are GTSNPN and SVGIG (reference sequence). Trimming cost V 2 bases and J 4 bases, with 13 bases left between them. The CDR3 sequence: CAWSKAGRADTQYF. The CDR3 DNA reads TGTGCCTGGAGTAAGGCGGGAAGGGCAGATACGCAGTATTTT.

The rearrangement joins TRBV29-1 to TRBJ1-5; TRBD1 is a possible D gene (5 bases). V lost 4 bases to trimming and J lost 0 bases, with 7 bases between them. The CDR3 has 13 amino acids. Germline CDR1 is SQVTM and CDR2 is ANQGSEA. The CDR3 reads CSVGQNSNQPQHF. CDR3 nucleotide sequence: TGCAGCGTTGGACAGAATAGCAATCAGCCCCAGCATTTT.

J is TRBJ2-7 and V is TRBV6-1, with D tentatively TRBD2 (7 bases). The germline CDR1 and CDR2 sequences are MNHNS and SASEGT. CDR3 size: 16 residues. The ends were cut back, 7 bases at V and 6 bases at J, with 25 bases in the middle. The CDR3 is CASTPRGATVLSEQYF. The CDR3 nucleotides read TGTGCCAGCACTCCCCGGGGGGCCACGGTTCTCTCCGAGCAGTACTTC.

The chain links TRBV15 to TRBJ1-2, with D perhaps TRBD1 (5 bases). From germline, CDR1 is LNHNV and CDR2 YYDKDF (reference sequence). CDR3 length: 14 residues. Between the trimmed V and J ends, which lost 0 bases and 4 bases, there was a span of 9 bases. The CDR3 DNA follows: TGTGCCACCAGCAGAGATTGGGGGTCCTATGGCTACACCTTC. Encoded protein: CATSRDWGSYGYTF.

V gene TRBV27 combines with J gene TRBJ2-7; the D gene is possibly TRBD2 (5 bases). CDR1 MNHEY and CDR2 SMNVEV come from the germline V gene (reference sequence). The CDR3 is 15 amino acids. Trimming stripped 5 bases from V and 2 bases from J, with 16 bases between. CDR3 bases: TGTGCCAGCAGTCCTAGCCCTCTCGGGACCTACGAGCAGTACTTC. Protein: CASSPSPLGTYEQYF.

This chain uses TRBV7-2 with TRBJ2-1, with 9 bases aligning to TRBD2. CDR1 is SGHTA and CDR2 is FQGNSA in the germline V gene. Losses at the gene ends were 7 bases for V and 6 bases for J; bases not matched to a gene: 7. The CDR3 has 14 amino acids. CDR3 loop: CASNPGLAINEQFF. Here the CDR3 DNA reads TGTGCCAGCAACCCGGGACTAGCAATCAATGAGCAGTTCTTC.

The genes are TRBV18 and TRBJ2-1; 8 bases fit TRBD1. With 5 bases clipped from V and 12 bases from J, the junction kept 12 bases outside the gene matches. Germline values: CDR1 KGHSH, CDR2 LQKENI. The CDR3 totals 14 residues. CDR3 nucleotide sequence: TGTGCCAGCTCAGTTCGGGACAGGTCACCTCTGCAGTTCTTC. This translates into CASSVRDRSPLQFF.

This clonotype has a handful of counts. V is TRBV30 and J is TRBJ2-1, with TRBD1 as a possible D gene (6 bases). V dropped 0 bases and J dropped 4 bases, with 13 bases sitting between them. CDR1 and CDR2 from the germline V gene are GTSNPN and SVGIG (reference sequence). CDR3 length equals 15 residues. CDR3 loop: CAWSVWDKYYNEQFF. The CDR3 DNA sequence: TGTGCCTGGAGTGTTTGGGACAAGTATTACAATGAGCAGTTCTTC.

This clonotype has a handful of counts. The J gene is TRBJ1-6, the V gene TRBV12-3 or TRBV12-4; weak D call: TRBD1 (6 bases). Trimming removed 3 bases from V and 9 bases from J, with 18 bases in between. The CDR3 is 16 residues long. The CDR3 loop reads CASSLGGRVRISPLHF. CDR3 sequence (DNA): TGTGCCAGCAGTTTGGGGGGCAGGGTGAGGATTTCACCCCTCCACTTT.

This chain links TRBV5-1 with TRBJ2-2, with D perhaps TRBD1 (5 bases). The V end was cut by 3 bases, the J end by 3 bases, with 9 bases between. The germline V gene has CDR1 SGHRS and CDR2 YFSETQ. The CDR3 is 14 residues long. The CDR3 DNA sequence: TGCGCCAGCAGCTCCCTACAGGACACCGGGGAGCTGTTTTTT. Its translation is CASSSLQDTGELFF.

V usage is TRBV11-2 and J usage is TRBJ2-1; maybe TRBD2 (5 bases). The length of the CDR3 is 16 residues. V was clipped by 1 base and J by 6 bases, with 16 bases between them. CDR1 is SGHAT and CDR2 is FQNNGV in the germline V gene. The CDR3 is CASSLALVKSVNEQFF. The CDR3 DNA follows: TGTGCCAGCAGCTTAGCACTAGTTAAATCCGTCAATGAGCAGTTCTTC.

This chain connects TRBV30 to TRBJ2-1; 9 positions match TRBD1. The junction had 11 bases not matched to a gene; V was cut back by 5 bases and J by 9 bases. CDR1 and CDR2 from the germline V gene are GTSNPN and SVGIG (reference sequence). The length of the CDR3 is 14 residues. The CDR3 nucleotides are TGTGCCTGGGTCGACAGGGGGTTAGGGAGTGAGCAGTTCTTC. This gives the protein CAWVDRGLGSEQFF.

The rearrangement links TRBV2 to TRBJ2-1; 7 positions agree with TRBD2. Germline CDR1 is SNHLY and CDR2 is FYNNEI. The CDR3 totals 14 residues. With V trimmed by 5 bases and J by 4 bases, 5 bases remained unmatched. In DNA, the CDR3 is TGTGCCAGCAGTAGGGACTATACTTACAATGAGCAGTTCTTC. It codes for CASSRDYTYNEQFF.

The chain employs TRBV7-8 and TRBJ2-7, with D perhaps being TRBD1 or TRBD2 (5 bases each). The CDR3 has 15 amino acids. Trimming took off 2 bases at V and 3 bases at J, with 14 bases between the two ends. Germline assignment: CDR1 SGHVS and CDR2 FQNEAQ. CDR3 bases: TGTGCCAGCAGCTTACTCGACTGGGACCTCTACGAGCAGTACTTC. Encoded protein: CASSLLDWDLYEQYF.

This clonotype came up a few times. The chain is built from TRBV28 and TRBJ2-1, with 7 bases that match TRBD1. Losses at the gene ends were 7 bases for V and 2 bases for J; bases not matched to a gene: 2. The CDR3 contains 13 residues. Germline V gives CDR1 MDHEN, CDR2 SYDVKM. The DNA of the CDR3 is TGTGCCAGCAAAGGGACAGCCTACAATGAGCAGTTCTTC. It is translated as CASKGTAYNEQFF.

This clonotype was detected only a few times. The J gene is TRBJ2-1, the V gene TRBV7-2, with D unclear. V was cut by 0 bases and J by 3 bases, with 9 bases left in between. The CDR3 extends over 15 amino acids. The germline V gene has CDR1 SGHTA and CDR2 FQGNSA. This chain's CDR3 is CASSLAGLVYNEQFF. In nucleotides, the CDR3 is TGTGCCAGCAGCTTAGCGGGTCTGGTCTACAATGAGCAGTTCTTC.